The clone carrying this T cell receptor (beta chain) was picked up a small number of times. The target antigen is unknown. Graves' hyperthyroidism is called stable when ophthalmopathy does not progress within 18 months. This entry is derived from a study of T cells in Graves' hyperthyroidism and ophthalmopathy. Study observations and caveats: Blood samples included most of the expanded thyroid clonotypes exceeding 0.001.

CDR1 is MNHEY, CDR2 SVGEGT, per germline. The CDR3 consists of 14 residues. Trimming stripped 4 bases from V and 4 bases from J, with 10 bases between. The CDR3 regions of TCR beta were amplified from RNA transcripts. When the TCR CDR3 underwent first-round RT-PCR, the HTBI primer set was used. TCRdb processed the multiplex PCR reads anew with MiXCR; each CDR3 protein has one entry. The data contain a few hundred thousand distinct CDR3 sequences, about 45% of them singletons. The sequence derives from a woman between 18 and 30 years old with Graves' hyperthyroidism. Sequenced sample: peripheral blood or thyroid tissue (not recorded which). The chain employs TRBV6-2 or TRBV6-3 and TRBJ1-4; D gene unclear. The CDR3 region has the DNA TGTGCCAGCAGTTCACATGGCGGTAATGAAAAACTGTTTTTT. Its protein is CASSSHGGNEKLFF.